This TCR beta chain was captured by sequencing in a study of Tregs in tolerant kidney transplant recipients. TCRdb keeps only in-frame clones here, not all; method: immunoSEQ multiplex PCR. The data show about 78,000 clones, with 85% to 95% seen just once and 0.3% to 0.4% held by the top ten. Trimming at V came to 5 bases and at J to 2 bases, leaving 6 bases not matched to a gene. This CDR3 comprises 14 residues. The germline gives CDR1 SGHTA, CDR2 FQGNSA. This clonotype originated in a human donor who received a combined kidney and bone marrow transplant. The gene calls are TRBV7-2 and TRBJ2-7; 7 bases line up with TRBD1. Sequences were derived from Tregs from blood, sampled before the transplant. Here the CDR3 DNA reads TGTGCCAGCAGCCCCGGACAGGCTACCTACGAGCAGTACTTC. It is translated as CASSPGQATYEQYF. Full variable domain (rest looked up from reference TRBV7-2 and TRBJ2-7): GAGVSQSPSNKVTEKGKDVELRCDPISGHTALYWYRQSLGQGLEFLIYFQGNSAPDKSGLPSDRFSAERTGGSVSTLTIQRTQQEDSAVYLCASSPGQATYEQYFGPGTRLTVT.